A selection of T cell receptor beta chains follows, all from one sample in a study of T-cell reconstitution after alpha-beta-depleted transplantation in children. Using its own MiXCR run on the PCR reads, TCRdb lists one record per CDR3 protein. The sample consists of more than 15,000 distinct CDR3 sequences, approximately 5.3% of them appearing once. Sample: PBMCs, taken before TCRalphabeta/CD19-depleted stem cell transplant. All receptors come from a boy aged 5-17 years with acute lymphoblastic leukemia, due to receive a stem cell transplant. The CDR3 runs from the conserved cysteine through the conserved F or W. Each record gives: J gene, clone size, D gene, V gene, CDR3 protein, CDR3 DNA. The D gene is left open where the match is weak. Rows give clone size only sometimes, using once, few, many, or a class for an expanded clone.

>TRBJ2-6|medium-sized|-|TRBV10-3
CAISSSGANVLTF
TGTGCCATCAGTTCCTCGGGGGCCAACGTCCTGACTTTC
>TRBJ1-5|many|-|TRBV20-1
CSARPTLRHSNQPQHF
TGCAGTGCTAGGCCTACCTTGCGGCATAGCAATCAGCCCCAGCATTTT
>TRBJ2-7|many|-|TRBV7-9
CASSLADGLYYEQYF
TGTGCCAGCAGCTTAGCGGACGGCTTATACTACGAGCAGTACTTC
>TRBJ2-5|-|TRBD1|TRBV29-1
CSVDPTTGRKTQYF
TGCAGCGTTGACCCGACGACAGGGCGGAAGACCCAGTACTTC
>TRBJ2-3|many|-|TRBV5-1
CASSLVTGAPTDTQYF
TGCGCCAGCAGCTTGGTTACGGGGGCTCCCACAGATACGCAGTATTTT
>TRBJ2-5|many|TRBD1|TRBV29-1
CSAWSGQGLGETQYF
TGCAGCGCCTGGTCGGGACAGGGGCTGGGGGAGACCCAGTACTTC
>TRBJ2-3|many|-|TRBV7-8
CASSYTGAPDTQYF
TGTGCCAGCAGCTATACGGGGGCCCCAGATACGCAGTATTTT
>TRBJ2-7|many|-|TRBV7-9
CASSFGLTAYEQYF
TGTGCCAGCAGCTTCGGCCTCACCGCCTACGAGCAGTACTTC
>TRBJ1-4|many|-|TRBV7-2
CASSSISGGVYEKLFF
TGTGCCAGCAGCTCAATCAGCGGGGGGGTGTACGAAAAACTGTTTTTT
>TRBJ2-7|many|-|TRBV2
CASRTRTASYEQYF
TGTGCCAGCAGGACCCGGACAGCCTCCTACGAGCAGTACTTC
>TRBJ2-6|many|-|TRBV27
CASRKAGMVSGANVLTF
TGTGCCAGCAGGAAGGCGGGTATGGTCTCTGGGGCCAACGTCCTGACTTTC
>TRBJ2-2|many|-|TRBV14
CASSQGDRTNTGELFF
TGTGCCAGCAGCCAAGGCGACAGGACGAACACCGGGGAGCTGTTTTTT
>TRBJ2-2|many|TRBD1|TRBV5-4
CASSSDRGSSGGELFF
TGTGCCAGCAGCTCCGACAGGGGGAGCTCGGGCGGGGAGCTGTTTTTT
>TRBJ2-3|-|TRBD2|TRBV3-1
CATCPKSERGLTDTQYF
TGTGCCACCTGCCCTAAATCAGAGCGGGGGCTAACAGATACGCAGTATTTT
>TRBJ1-1|many|-|TRBV18
CASSPQMGGTNTEAFF
TGTGCCAGCTCACCACAGATGGGGGGCACGAACACTGAAGCTTTCTTT
>TRBJ2-2|many|-|TRBV4-1
CASSHRQVDTGELFF
TGCGCCAGCAGCCACCGACAGGTTGACACCGGGGAGCTGTTTTTT
>TRBJ1-1|many|-|TRBV28
CASSFYRDEPLEVF
TGTGCCAGCAGTTTCTATCGGGACGAGCCCCTAGAGGTCTTT
>TRBJ2-5|many|-|TRBV7-8
CASSLKSTGRLGKTQYF
TGTGCCAGCAGCCTAAAATCCACAGGGCGTTTAGGAAAGACCCAGTACTTC
>TRBJ1-1|many|-|TRBV5-1
CASSLIRDTEAFF
TGCGCCAGCAGCTTGATAAGGGACACTGAAGCTTTCTTT
>TRBJ1-3|many|TRBD1|TRBV5-1
CASSPAGGLRNTIYF
TGCGCCAGCAGCCCAGCAGGGGGTCTTCGAAACACCATATATTTT
>TRBJ2-7|medium-sized|-|TRBV7-8
CASSLQYEQYF
TGTGCCAGCAGCTTACAGTACGAGCAGTACTTC
>TRBJ1-5|many|-|TRBV4-1
CASSQLRGNQPQHF
TGCGCCAGCAGCCAATTACGCGGCAATCAGCCCCAGCATTTT
>TRBJ1-1|many|-|TRBV6-5
CASKADITGLNTEAFF
TGTGCCTCTAAGGCGGACATCACCGGCCTAAACACTGAAGCTTTCTTT
>TRBJ2-2|medium-sized|TRBD1|TRBV12-3/TRBV12-4
CASSVWTGGTGELFF
TGTGCCAGCAGTGTTTGGACAGGGGGCACCGGGGAGCTGTTTTTT
>TRBJ1-5|many|TRBD1|TRBV19
CASSNRQGGASNQPQHF
TGTGCCAGTAGTAACCGACAGGGGGGGGCTAGCAATCAGCCCCAGCATTTT
>TRBJ1-6|-|-|TRBV2
CAFSSQGSYNSPLHF
TGTGCCTTCAGTTCTCAGGGCTCCTATAATTCACCCCTCCACTTT
>TRBJ2-7|many|-|TRBV7-9
CASSFGAGYEQYF
TGTGCCAGCAGCTTCGGGGCAGGCTACGAGCAGTACTTC
>TRBJ2-5|many|TRBD2|TRBV7-2
CASIFIGSGRAGETQYF
TGTGCCAGCATCTTCATCGGGAGCGGGAGGGCCGGAGAGACCCAGTACTTC
>TRBJ2-3|few|-|TRBV5-8
CARGPGTWSTDTQYF
TGTGCCAGGGGACCCGGGACTTGGAGCACAGATACGCAGTATTTT
>TRBJ1-5|many|TRBD1|TRBV28
CASSFPRTGFQISNQPQHF
TGTGCCAGCAGTTTCCCCAGGACAGGGTTTCAAATTAGCAATCAGCCCCAGCATTTT
>TRBJ1-2|-|-|TRBV3-1
CATCPYRDTSYGYTF
TGTGCCACCTGCCCCTATAGAGACACTAGCTATGGCTACACCTTC
>TRBJ2-1|many|TRBD2|TRBV20-1
CSAREQSGGEQFF
TGCAGTGCTAGAGAGCAGAGCGGGGGGGAGCAGTTCTTC
>TRBJ1-2|many|TRBD1|TRBV5-1
CASSPGQGAGYGYTF
TGCGCCAGCAGCCCGGGACAGGGGGCCGGGTATGGCTACACCTTC
>TRBJ1-1|many|TRBD1|TRBV4-1
CASSQRTGNGVNTEAFF
TGCGCCAGCAGCCAACGGACAGGGAATGGCGTGAACACTGAAGCTTTCTTT
>TRBJ2-3|many|TRBD2|TRBV9
CASSVEDLAGRTDTQYF
TGTGCCAGCAGCGTAGAAGATCTAGCGGGTCGCACAGATACGCAGTATTTT
>TRBJ2-6|many|TRBD1|TRBV2
CASSGYRGSGANVLTF
TGTGCCAGCAGTGGTTACAGGGGCTCTGGGGCCAACGTCCTGACTTTC
>TRBJ2-5|few|-|TRBV5-4
CASSFDSQETQYF
TGTGCCAGCAGCTTCGACAGCCAAGAGACCCAGTACTTC
>TRBJ2-2|-|-|TRBV5-5
CASSPGQRSGELFF
TGTGCCAGCAGCCCTGGGCAGAGATCCGGGGAGCTGTTTTTT
>TRBJ1-2|many|-|TRBV11-2
CASSLDLIYGYTF
TGTGCCAGCAGCTTAGATCTAATCTATGGCTACACCTTC
>TRBJ2-3|many|-|TRBV3-1
CASSQGRGRADTQYF
TGTGCCAGCAGCCAGGGACGTGGACGCGCAGATACGCAGTATTTT
>TRBJ2-1|-|-|TRBV6-1
CASSKQVGPIDEQFF
TGTGCCAGCAGTAAACAGGTGGGACCTATCGATGAGCAGTTCTTC
>TRBJ1-5|-|-|TRBV30
CAWSPRADQPQHF
TGTGCCTGGAGTCCCAGGGCCGATCAGCCCCAGCATTTT
>TRBJ1-4|many|TRBD1|TRBV19
CASSAPGQPNEKLFF
TGTGCCAGTAGTGCACCGGGACAGCCTAATGAAAAACTGTTTTTT
>TRBJ2-1|medium-sized|TRBD2|TRBV6-5
CASSSQSLAGAYNEQFF
TGTGCCAGCAGTTCCCAGTCCCTAGCGGGAGCCTACAATGAGCAGTTCTTC
>TRBJ1-1|medium-sized|-|TRBV5-1
CASSLLNGARTEAFF
TGCGCCAGCAGCTTGTTAAACGGAGCTAGAACTGAAGCTTTCTTT
>TRBJ2-5|many|TRBD2|TRBV5-4
CASSSWTSGYQETQYF
TGTGCCAGCAGCTCTTGGACTAGCGGCTATCAAGAGACCCAGTACTTC
>TRBJ1-2|many|-|TRBV12-3/TRBV12-4
CASSLGAGYTF
TGTGCCAGCAGTTTAGGGGCAGGCTACACCTTC
>TRBJ2-7|many|TRBD1|TRBV7-9
CASSPLGRGQGLGEQYF
TGTGCCAGCAGCCCCCTCGGCCGGGGACAGGGCCTCGGCGAGCAGTACTTC
>TRBJ2-1|-|-|TRBV19
CASRLASAHTEQFF
TGTGCCAGCCGACTCGCTAGCGCCCACACTGAGCAGTTCTTC
>TRBJ1-5|-|-|TRBV6-4
CTVAGGLNQPQHF
TGTACCGTCGCGGGGGGTCTAAATCAGCCCCAGCATTTT
>TRBJ2-5|many|TRBD1|TRBV11-2
CASSPGTGGQETQYF
TGTGCCAGCAGCCCCGGGACAGGGGGCCAAGAGACCCAGTACTTC
>TRBJ1-2|many|-|TRBV11-3
CASSVGAYGYTF
TGTGCCAGCAGCGTGGGCGCCTATGGCTACACCTTC
>TRBJ1-2|many|-|TRBV6-5
CASSPGPVGYTF
TGTGCCAGCAGCCCGGGCCCGGTTGGCTACACCTTC
>TRBJ2-6|many|-|TRBV13
CASSLAFGGFSGANVLTF
TGTGCCAGCAGCTTAGCGTTCGGCGGATTCTCTGGGGCCAACGTCCTGACTTTC